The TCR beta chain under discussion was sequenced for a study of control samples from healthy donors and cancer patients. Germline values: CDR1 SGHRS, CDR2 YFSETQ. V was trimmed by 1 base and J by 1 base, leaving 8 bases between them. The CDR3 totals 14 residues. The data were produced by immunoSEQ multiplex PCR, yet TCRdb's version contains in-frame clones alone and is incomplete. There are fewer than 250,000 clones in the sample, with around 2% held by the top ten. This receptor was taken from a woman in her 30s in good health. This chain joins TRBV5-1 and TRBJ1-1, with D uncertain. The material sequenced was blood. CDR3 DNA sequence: TGCGCCAGCAGCTTGAATCTGGGGAACACTGAAGCTTTCTTT. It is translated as CASSLNLGNTEAFF.